These T cell receptor beta chains were read from a single sample in a study of control samples from healthy donors and cancer patients. TCRdb's table, derived via immunoSEQ multiplex PCR, lists solely in-frame clones and lacks some. The profile covers 250,000 to 300,000 clones, with about 80% appearing a single time and about an eighth taken by the ten largest. The sequenced material came from PBMCs. Receptor source: a woman aged 55-75 years with lung cancer. The CDR3 runs from the conserved cysteine through the conserved F or W. D genes are given only for firm matches. The size entry is marked missing in some rows and otherwise reads once, few, many or a size class.

V gene: TRBV28; clone size: -; D gene: TRBD2; J gene: TRBJ2-3; CDR3 protein: CASSCNTSSKVRRGGPADTQYF; CDR3 DNA: TGTGCCAGCAGTTGCAACACCTCTAGTAAGGTAAGGCGGGGGGGCCCCGCAGATACGCAGTATTTT
V gene: TRBV7-9; clone size: -; D gene: -; J gene: TRBJ2-7; CDR3 protein: CASSLAREQYF; CDR3 DNA: TGTGCCAGCAGCTTAGCGCGGGAGCAGTACTTC
V gene: TRBV7-9; clone size: -; D gene: -; J gene: TRBJ1-5; CDR3 protein: CASTYPVGGNQPQHF; CDR3 DNA: TGTGCCAGCACCTATCCGGTGGGCGGCAATCAGCCCCAGCATTTT
V gene: TRBV7-9; clone size: -; D gene: -; J gene: TRBJ1-2; CDR3 protein: CASSPPLGNGYTF; CDR3 DNA: TGTGCCAGCAGCCCCCCCCTAGGAAATGGCTACACCTTC
V gene: TRBV24-1; clone size: -; D gene: TRBD2; J gene: TRBJ2-3; CDR3 protein: CATSETSGTRTDTQYF; CDR3 DNA: TGTGCCACCAGTGAAACTAGCGGAACTAGAACAGATACGCAGTATTTT
V gene: TRBV18; clone size: -; D gene: TRBD1; J gene: TRBJ2-1; CDR3 protein: CASSSTGDRVYNEQFF; CDR3 DNA: TGTGCCAGCTCATCCACCGGGGACAGGGTCTACAATGAGCAGTTCTTC
V gene: TRBV28; clone size: -; D gene: -; J gene: TRBJ1-2; CDR3 protein: CAAGEGGPIYGYTF; CDR3 DNA: TGTGCCGCTGGGGAGGGGGGACCGATATATGGCTACACCTTC
V gene: TRBV19; clone size: -; D gene: -; J gene: TRBJ2-5; CDR3 protein: CASSRTRQETQYF; CDR3 DNA: TGTGCCAGTAGCCGGACCCGCCAAGAGACCCAGTACTTC
V gene: TRBV7-8; clone size: -; D gene: -; J gene: TRBJ1-5; CDR3 protein: CASSLRHDSSHQPQHF; CDR3 DNA: TGTGCCAGCAGCTTACGCCATGACAGTTCTCATCAGCCCCAGCATTTT
V gene: TRBV6-5; clone size: -; D gene: -; J gene: TRBJ2-7; CDR3 protein: CASSKRNRSSYEQYF; CDR3 DNA: TGTGCCAGCAGTAAAAGGAACCGGAGCTCCTACGAGCAGTACTTC
V gene: TRBV6-1; clone size: -; D gene: -; J gene: TRBJ1-2; CDR3 protein: CASSEAVRGSSYGYTF; CDR3 DNA: TGTGCCAGCAGTGAAGCGGTAAGGGGTTCGAGCTATGGCTACACCTTC
V gene: TRBV9; clone size: -; D gene: TRBD2; J gene: TRBJ2-1; CDR3 protein: CASSVATSGRAVPYNEQFF; CDR3 DNA: TGTGCCAGCAGCGTAGCGACTAGCGGGAGGGCCGTACCCTACAATGAGCAGTTCTTC
V gene: TRBV6-5; clone size: -; D gene: TRBD2; J gene: TRBJ2-1; CDR3 protein: CASSYLREGTYNEQFF; CDR3 DNA: TGTGCCAGCAGTTACCTGAGGGAGGGTACCTACAATGAGCAGTTCTTC
V gene: TRBV18; clone size: -; D gene: -; J gene: TRBJ2-2; CDR3 protein: CASSPGVNTGELFF; CDR3 DNA: TGTGCCAGCTCACCAGGGGTCAACACCGGGGAGCTGTTTTTT
V gene: TRBV12-3/TRBV12-4; clone size: -; D gene: -; J gene: TRBJ1-6; CDR3 protein: CASSFNNSPLHF; CDR3 DNA: TGTGCCAGCAGTTTCAATAATTCACCCCTCCACTTT
V gene: TRBV5-1; clone size: -; D gene: -; J gene: TRBJ2-3; CDR3 protein: CASSLLGATDTQYF; CDR3 DNA: TGCGCCAGCAGCTTGCTAGGGGCCACAGATACGCAGTATTTT
V gene: TRBV4-2; clone size: once; D gene: -; J gene: TRBJ2-7; CDR3 protein: CASSQEAGLYEQYF; CDR3 DNA: TGTGCCAGCAGCCAAGAGGCGGGGCTCTACGAGCAGTACTTC
V gene: TRBV19; clone size: once; D gene: -; J gene: TRBJ1-4; CDR3 protein: CASRVGERGNEKLFF; CDR3 DNA: TGTGCCAGTCGTGTCGGGGAGCGAGGTAATGAAAAACTGTTTTTT
V gene: TRBV6-6; clone size: -; D gene: -; J gene: TRBJ1-1; CDR3 protein: CASSLAGGNTEAFF; CDR3 DNA: TGTGCCAGCAGTTTGGCCGGAGGGAACACTGAAGCTTTCTTT
V gene: TRBV5-1; clone size: -; D gene: TRBD1; J gene: TRBJ2-5; CDR3 protein: CASSSGQGRETQYF; CDR3 DNA: TGCGCCAGCAGCTCGGGACAGGGGCGAGAGACCCAGTACTTC
V gene: TRBV15; clone size: -; D gene: TRBD1; J gene: TRBJ1-6; CDR3 protein: CATSREQGGYNSPLHF; CDR3 DNA: TGTGCCACCAGCAGAGAACAGGGGGGGTATAATTCACCCCTCCACTTT
V gene: TRBV2; clone size: -; D gene: -; J gene: TRBJ1-5; CDR3 protein: CASSEGLNNQPQHF; CDR3 DNA: TGTGCCAGCAGTGAAGGCCTAAACAATCAGCCCCAGCATTTT
V gene: TRBV20-1; clone size: many; D gene: -; J gene: TRBJ1-2; CDR3 protein: CSARSGYGYTF; CDR3 DNA: TGCAGTGCTAGATCGGGATATGGCTACACCTTC
V gene: TRBV3-1/TRBV3-2; clone size: -; D gene: -; J gene: TRBJ1-1; CDR3 protein: CASSRVGGDTEAFF; CDR3 DNA: TGTGCCAGCAGCCGCGTGGGGGGCGACACTGAAGCTTTCTTT
V gene: TRBV6-5; clone size: -; D gene: -; J gene: TRBJ1-1; CDR3 protein: CASNIARDGEAFF; CDR3 DNA: TGTGCCAGCAATATAGCTCGAGACGGTGAAGCTTTCTTT
V gene: TRBV4-2; clone size: -; D gene: -; J gene: TRBJ2-1; CDR3 protein: CASSQPGNEQFF; CDR3 DNA: TGTGCCAGCAGCCAACCCGGTAATGAGCAGTTCTTC
V gene: TRBV28; clone size: -; D gene: -; J gene: TRBJ2-5; CDR3 protein: CASSSWTVATQYF; CDR3 DNA: TGTGCCAGCAGTTCATGGACTGTGGCGACCCAGTACTTC
V gene: TRBV7-8; clone size: -; D gene: -; J gene: TRBJ2-5; CDR3 protein: CASSFNRDQETQYF; CDR3 DNA: TGTGCCAGCAGCTTTAACAGGGACCAAGAGACCCAGTACTTC
V gene: TRBV18; clone size: -; D gene: -; J gene: TRBJ1-5; CDR3 protein: CASSQTENQPQHF; CDR3 DNA: TGTGCCAGCTCACAGACGGAAAATCAGCCCCAGCATTTT
V gene: TRBV24-1; clone size: -; D gene: TRBD2; J gene: TRBJ2-7; CDR3 protein: CATSDGRTSEDEQYF; CDR3 DNA: TGTGCCACCAGTGATGGCCGGACTAGTGAAGACGAGCAGTACTTC
V gene: TRBV5-4; clone size: -; D gene: -; J gene: TRBJ1-4; CDR3 protein: CASSLVGAGFTNEKLFF; CDR3 DNA: TGTGCCAGCAGCTTGGTAGGGGCAGGGTTTACTAATGAAAAACTGTTTTTT
V gene: TRBV28; clone size: few; D gene: -; J gene: TRBJ1-1; CDR3 protein: CASSLRQAIAFF; CDR3 DNA: TGTGCCAGCAGTTTACGGCAGGCTATAGCTTTCTTT
V gene: TRBV6-2/TRBV6-3; clone size: -; D gene: -; J gene: TRBJ1-1; CDR3 protein: CASSYGQGTEAFF; CDR3 DNA: TGTGCCAGCAGTTACGGCCAGGGGACTGAAGCTTTCTTT
V gene: TRBV27; clone size: -; D gene: TRBD2; J gene: TRBJ2-7; CDR3 protein: CASSLWPAGGYEQYF; CDR3 DNA: TGTGCCAGCAGTTTATGGCCAGCGGGGGGGTACGAGCAGTACTTC
V gene: TRBV9; clone size: -; D gene: -; J gene: TRBJ2-3; CDR3 protein: CASSVRPGTDTQYF; CDR3 DNA: TGTGCCAGCAGCGTACGTCCAGGCACAGATACGCAGTATTTT
V gene: TRBV28; clone size: -; D gene: -; J gene: TRBJ2-3; CDR3 protein: CASSLGSTDTQYF; CDR3 DNA: TGTGCCAGCAGTTTAGGCAGCACAGATACGCAGTATTTT
V gene: TRBV5-1; clone size: -; D gene: TRBD2; J gene: TRBJ2-3; CDR3 protein: CASSPGTSPDTQYF; CDR3 DNA: TGCGCCAGCAGCCCCGGGACTAGTCCAGATACGCAGTATTTT
V gene: TRBV7-6; clone size: -; D gene: TRBD1; J gene: TRBJ2-7; CDR3 protein: CASSLVPPGTGDEQYF; CDR3 DNA: TGTGCCAGCAGCTTAGTCCCGCCCGGGACAGGGGACGAGCAGTACTTC
V gene: TRBV20-1; clone size: few; D gene: TRBD1; J gene: TRBJ1-2; CDR3 protein: CSARVGQGHTF; CDR3 DNA: TGCAGTGCTAGAGTGGGACAGGGCCACACCTTC
V gene: TRBV6-2/TRBV6-3; clone size: -; D gene: -; J gene: TRBJ2-1; CDR3 protein: CASSYVSEQFF; CDR3 DNA: TGTGCCAGCAGTTACGTGAGTGAGCAGTTCTTC
V gene: TRBV19; clone size: -; D gene: -; J gene: TRBJ2-3; CDR3 protein: CASSIDSASGTDTQYF; CDR3 DNA: TGTGCCAGTAGTATAGATTCGGCTAGCGGCACAGATACGCAGTATTTT
V gene: TRBV10-3; clone size: -; D gene: -; J gene: TRBJ2-3; CDR3 protein: CAISDATDTQYF; CDR3 DNA: TGTGCCATCAGTGACGCCACAGATACGCAGTATTTT
V gene: TRBV28; clone size: few; D gene: -; J gene: TRBJ2-3; CDR3 protein: CASSFRFAVGLTITDTQYF; CDR3 DNA: TGTGCCAGCAGTTTTAGGTTTGCGGTTGGCCTAACAATCACAGATACGCAGTATTTT
V gene: TRBV6-5; clone size: -; D gene: -; J gene: TRBJ2-1; CDR3 protein: CASSNRGGEQFF; CDR3 DNA: TGTGCCAGCAGTAACCGTGGGGGGGAGCAGTTCTTC
V gene: TRBV6-6; clone size: -; D gene: -; J gene: TRBJ1-5; CDR3 protein: CASFGGDPGNQPQHF; CDR3 DNA: TGTGCCAGCTTCGGGGGGGATCCGGGCAATCAGCCCCAGCATTTT
V gene: TRBV2; clone size: -; D gene: -; J gene: TRBJ2-5; CDR3 protein: CASRQGPWETQYF; CDR3 DNA: TGTGCCAGCAGACAAGGGCCGTGGGAGACCCAGTACTTC
V gene: TRBV5-4; clone size: once; D gene: -; J gene: TRBJ2-1; CDR3 protein: CASSSEGSPSYNEQFF; CDR3 DNA: TGTGCCAGCAGCTCCGAAGGCTCGCCCTCCTACAATGAGCAGTTCTTC
V gene: TRBV7-3; clone size: -; D gene: -; J gene: TRBJ2-3; CDR3 protein: CASSFLQGDSTDTQYF; CDR3 DNA: TGTGCCAGCAGCTTTCTTCAAGGGGATAGCACAGATACGCAGTATTTT
V gene: TRBV28; clone size: -; D gene: -; J gene: TRBJ2-7; CDR3 protein: CASRGLVGREQYF; CDR3 DNA: TGTGCCAGCAGGGGTTTGGTGGGTCGCGAGCAGTACTTC